Listed here are 20 T cell receptor beta chains from one sample, sequenced in a study of cytomegalovirus exposure and HLA in healthy donors. PCR employed 60 Vbeta and 13 Jbeta primers. Sequencing used immunoSEQ multiplex PCR; TCRdb keeps in-frame clones, though not all of them. The data hold about 90,000 clones, with about 70% observed a single time. The sequenced material came from PBMCs. These receptors originate from a man aged 25-45 years in good health and CMV-seronegative.

This clone was seen a few times. The chain combines TRBV6-5 with TRBJ1-1; 7 nucleotides match TRBD1. The CDR3 loop spans 12 amino acids. J lost 10 bases, V lost 6 bases, and 8 bases had no gene match. Germline V CDR1 and CDR2: MNHEY, SVGAGI. The CDR3 nucleotides are TGTGCCAGCAGGAAGACAGGGTTGGGAGCTTTCTTT. This encodes CASRKTGLGAFF.

The chain recombines TRBV5-3 with TRBJ2-7; 13 positions agree with TRBD2. TRBV5-3 is an ORF for which the function is uncertain. This CDR3 is 16 amino acids long. Trimming at V came to 3 bases and at J to 6 bases, leaving 9 bases not matched to a gene. This chain's CDR3 is CARSSATSGGMCEQYF. CDR3 DNA: TGTGCCAGAAGCTCCGCGACTAGCGGGGGGATGTGCGAGCAGTACTTC.

This clone was seen a few times. Other DNA sequences in the sample encode the same CDR3. V and J are TRBV5-1 and TRBJ1-1; 9 nucleotides align to TRBD1. Per the germline V gene, CDR1 is SGHRS and CDR2 is YFSETQ. V was clipped by 3 bases and J by 1 base; unmatched bases: 1. There are 14 residues in the CDR3. The CDR3 protein is CASSSGQGNTEAFF. The CDR3 bases are TGCGCCAGCAGCTCGGGACAGGGGAACACTGAAGCTTTCTTT.

The chain couples TRBV6-1 to TRBJ2-2, with 13 bases identical to TRBD2. V shed 9 bases, J shed 5 bases, and the junction held 3 bases outside the gene matches. Germline assignment: CDR1 MNHNS and CDR2 SASEGT. The CDR3 sequence is 14 residues long. CDR3 sequence reads: CASMGLAGTGELFF. The DNA for the CDR3 is TGTGCCAGTATGGGACTAGCGGGAACCGGGGAGCTGTTTTTT.

The V call is TRBV29-1, the J call TRBJ1-4, with a weak D call TRBD1 (5 bases). The CDR3 is made up of 11 amino acids. In germline, CDR1 is SQVTM, CDR2 ANQGSEA. Trimming shortened V by 6 bases and J by 8 bases, and 10 bases separated the two germline ends. CDR3 sequence reads: CSVLQGEKLFF. CDR3 nucleotide sequence: TGCAGCGTACTGCAGGGAGAAAAACTGTTTTTT.

This chain links TRBV27 with TRBJ1-4; D might be TRBD1 (5 bases). V was shortened by 6 bases and J by 2 bases, with 10 bases between the two germline ends. CDR1 MNHEY and CDR2 SMNVEV come from the germline V gene (reference sequence). The CDR3 consists of 14 residues. The CDR3 coding sequence is TGTGCCAGCAGCACGGGGGGGACTAATGAAAAACTGTTTTTT. Its protein is CASSTGGTNEKLFF.

This chain links TRBV19 with TRBJ1-4; TRBD1 is a possible D gene (6 bases). The germline V gene encodes CDR1 LNHDA and CDR2 SQIVND (reference sequence). The V gene lost 11 bases and the J gene lost 0 bases, with 13 bases spanning the gap. The CDR3 is 14 residues long. CDR3 residues: CALGGGATNEKLFF. CDR3 sequence (DNA): TGTGCCCTCGGCGGGGGCGCAACTAATGAAAAACTGTTTTTT.

The chain links TRBV7-3 to TRBJ2-7, with 8 bases aligning to TRBD2. Germline V gene sequence: CDR1 SGHTA, CDR2 FQGTGA. The V and J ends lost 4 bases and 5 bases, in that order; junction bases with no gene match: 10. CDR3 length equals 15 residues. CDR3 in DNA: TGTGCCAGCAGCTCCCCTGAAGCGGGAGACGACGAGCAGTACTTC. It translates to CASSSPEAGDDEQYF.

The CDR3 bases are TGTGCCTCGGCGAGGGAGGGGCTATACGAGCAGTACTTC. It yields the protein CASAREGLYEQYF. The V gene is TRBV28, the J gene TRBJ2-7, with 7 bases identical to TRBD2. Germline CDR1 and CDR2: MDHEN and SYDVKM. The CDR3 has 13 amino acids. The junction had 11 bases not matched to a gene; V was cut back by 11 bases and J by 4 bases.

Remarks on this clone: An end of the junction does not agree with germline; a read error may underlie this. This chain links TRBV7-7 with TRBJ2-5; tentative D call: TRBD2 (6 bases). The CDR3 runs 13 residues. Germline assignment: CDR1 SSHAT and CDR2 FNYEAQ (reference sequence). CDR3: CASSSGVEVTQYF. CDR3 nucleotide sequence: TGTGCTAGCAGCTCGGGAGTTGAGGTGACCCAGTACTTC.

The chain is built from TRBV9 and TRBJ2-7; TRBD1 might be the D (6 bases). CDR1 is SGDLS, CDR2 YYNGEE, per germline. V shed 0 bases and J shed 2 bases, with 12 bases lying between them. This CDR3 comprises 15 residues. The CDR3 here is CASSVDQGRAYEQYF. The CDR3 DNA is TGTGCCAGCAGCGTAGACCAGGGGCGGGCCTACGAGCAGTACTTC.

V and J are TRBV7-9 and TRBJ1-5; 7 bases match TRBD1. The germline V gene encodes CDR1 SEHNR and CDR2 FQNEAQ (reference sequence). This CDR3 has 16 amino acids. J gave up 2 bases and V 4 bases, and 8 bases lay outside the gene matches. Here the CDR3 reads CASSSHRGGGNQPQHF. The DNA for the CDR3 is TGTGCCAGCAGCTCTCACAGGGGTGGAGGCAATCAGCCCCAGCATTTT.

This chain links TRBV6-1 with TRBJ2-3, with TRBD2 identical over 13 bases. Trimming took 3 bases from V and 5 from J; bases not matched to a gene: 8. CDR3 size: 17 residues. Germline V gene data show CDR1 as MNHNS and CDR2 as SASEGT. In DNA, the CDR3 is TGTGCCAGCAGTGACCTTACTAGCGGGAGGGCCGTAGATACGCAGTATTTT. Amino acids: CASSDLTSGRAVDTQYF.

The V and J genes are TRBV6-1 and TRBJ2-5; tentatively, D is TRBD2 (6 bases). The V gene's germline CDR1 is MNHNS and CDR2 SASEGT. The CDR3 has 13 residues. Trimming removed 3 bases from V and 6 bases from J, with 11 bases in between. CDR3 loop: CASSDGGGQTQYF. CDR3 DNA sequence: TGTGCCAGCAGTGATGGGGGAGGACAGACCCAGTACTTC.

This clone was seen once. The J gene is TRBJ1-5, the V gene TRBV30; 9 positions agree with TRBD1. This CDR3 has 13 amino acids. J was trimmed by 6 bases and V by 3 bases; bases with no gene match: 3. Germline CDR1 and CDR2: GTSNPN and SVGIG (reference sequence). The CDR3 spells CAWRGTGTQPQHF. The CDR3 DNA follows: TGTGCCTGGAGGGGGACAGGGACTCAGCCCCAGCATTTT.

The chain uses TRBV4-1 and TRBJ1-3; tentative D call: TRBD1 (5 bases). V was clipped by 4 bases and J by 7 bases, with 23 bases between them. The length of the CDR3 is 17 residues. Germline lookup yields CDR1 MGHRA and CDR2 YSYEKL. The CDR3 nucleotides read TGCGCCAGCAGCCGGGGGGGACTGGCCGTCCTGGGGAACACCATATATTTT. Translating gives CASSRGGLAVLGNTIYF.

V and J are TRBV6-7 and TRBJ2-7, with 7 bases that match TRBD1. TRBV6-7 is labeled an ORF, and its function is uncertain. This CDR3 is 14 amino acids long. The V gene end was trimmed by 10 bases and the J gene end by 1 base; junction bases not matched to a gene: 10. The CDR3 region is CATRTGSLSYEQYF. The CDR3 nucleotides are TGTGCCACAAGGACAGGTTCGTTGTCCTACGAGCAGTACTTC.

Regarding this clone: An end of the junction does not agree with germline; a read error may underlie this. The V call is TRBV5-1, the J call TRBJ2-3, with TRBD1 matching over 9 bases. Germline V lookup: CDR1 SGHRS, CDR2 YFSETQ. CDR3 length: 13 amino acids. The CDR3: CASSLVSAGQGNF. The CDR3 bases are TGCGCCAGCAGCTTGGTTTCGGCGGGACAGGGTAATTTT.

The gene calls are TRBV5-1 and TRBJ1-1, with D possibly matching TRBD1 (6 bases). Germline loops: CDR1 SGHRS, CDR2 YFSETQ. There are 15 residues in the CDR3. The V and J ends lost 3 bases and 1 base respectively, with 13 bases between them. The CDR3 DNA is TGCGCCAGCAGCTCCCGGGACACTAGGAACACTGAAGCTTTCTTT. Translating gives CASSSRDTRNTEAFF.

The table lists this clone with a few counts. The gene calls are TRBV7-9 and TRBJ2-1; 8 nucleotides align to TRBD2. This CDR3 is built from 16 residues. Germline loops: CDR1 SEHNR, CDR2 FQNEAQ (reference sequence). Trimming took 1 base from V and 4 from J; bases not matched to a gene: 6. The CDR3 DNA reads as TGTGCCAGCAGCTTAGTTCGGTTAGCGGGGTACAATGAGCAGTTCTTC. It yields the protein CASSLVRLAGYNEQFF.